Below, 4 T cell receptor beta chains from the same sample are listed, as sequenced in a study of blood T cells in healthy people across ages. Together with a sample-barcoded 5' primer, a J-beta primer mix was included in a second PCR lasting about 6 to 11 cycles. TCRdb called the 5' RACE reads again in MiXCR, with one record for every CDR3 protein. This sample has some 1.7 million distinct CDR3 sequences; under 30% occur once, and the top ten carry less than 9.5%. The sample taken for sequencing was blood. The source of these receptors is a woman between 25 and 40 years old in good health.

In this sample, this clonotype turned up many times. J is TRBJ2-7 and V is TRBV18; no reliable D call. The germline V gene encodes CDR1 KGHSH and CDR2 LQKENI. The CDR3 covers 13 residues. The V end was cut by 2 bases, the J end by 5 bases, with 10 bases between. The CDR3 here is CASSPSQVDEQYF. CDR3 coding DNA: TGTGCCAGCTCACCATCCCAGGTTGACGAGCAGTACTTC. Together with reference TRBV18 and TRBJ2-7, the CDR3 gives the full variable domain: NAGVMQNPRHLVRRRGQEARLRCSPMKGHSHVYWYRQLPEEGLKFMVYLQKENIIDESGMPKERFSAEFPKEGPSILRIQQVVRGDSAAYFCASSPSQVDEQYFGPGTRLTVT.

The chain uses TRBV30 and TRBJ2-7, with 9 bases aligning to TRBD1. The germline V gene has CDR1 GTSNPN and CDR2 SVGIG (reference sequence). Losses at the gene ends were 3 bases for V and 4 bases for J; bases not matched to a gene: 7. The CDR3 loop spans 14 amino acids. CDR3 sequence (DNA): TGTGCCTGGAGACCCGGCGACAGGGGGTACGAGCAGTACTTC. The encoded protein is CAWRPGDRGYEQYF.

The chain carries TRBV12-3 or TRBV12-4 and TRBJ1-1; 11 bases fit TRBD1. The CDR3 is 14 residues long. V lost 6 bases and J lost 3; bases outside the gene matches: 3. The CDR3 sequence is CASRPDRGHTEAFF. The CDR3 nucleotides read TGTGCCAGCAGGCCGGACAGGGGGCACACTGAAGCTTTCTTT.

The sample holds a few counts of this clonotype. The chain uses TRBV15 and TRBJ1-2, with 8 bases that match TRBD1. The junction had 9 bases not matched to a gene; V was cut back by 1 base and J by 5 bases. The CDR3 consists of 16 residues. Looked up from germline, CDR1 is LNHNV and CDR2 is YYDKDF (reference sequence). The CDR3 loop reads CATSRGGTGLGYGYTF. The CDR3 DNA is TGTGCCACCAGCAGAGGGGGGACAGGTCTAGGTTATGGCTACACCTTC.